This T cell receptor beta chain was recovered during a study of regulatory and conventional T cells in RAG deficiency. The assay was immunoSEQ multiplex PCR, and TCRdb's table has in-frame clones only and misses some. The profile shows around 30,000 clones, just under 90% of them singletons. Study conclusions and caveats: RAG-deficient patients showed markedly lower Shannon entropy and higher Simpson indices than control T-cell subsets. Shorter CDR3s in all patient subsets; >85% Treg-Tconv overlap in Omenn.

Notes on this clone: Its matching antigen is unknown.

Germline loops: CDR1 SGDLS, CDR2 YYNGEE. The CDR3 extends over 16 amino acids. V shed 0 bases and J shed 4 bases, with 14 bases lying between them. The same sample was also studied in work on regulatory T cells. From that second work: Amplification used 52 TRBV primers and 13 TRBJ primers. In patients, unique TRB V-J pairs were restricted and V/J usage skewed, especially in Tregs.

The chain employs TRBV9 and TRBJ1-5; D is unresolved. Sequencing was performed on CD8+ T cells sorted from blood. The sequence derives from a human donor in good health. CDR3 nucleotides: TGTGCCAGCAGCGTAGTAATCGGGCAGAGAAATCAGCCCCAGCATTTT. This gives the protein CASSVVIGQRNQPQHF.